Shown below are 3 T cell receptor beta chains from a single sample sequenced in a study of blood T cell repertoires in COVID-19. Assay: immunoSEQ multiplex PCR; the TCRdb copy retains only in-frame clones and omits some. Among roughly 350,000 clones listed, roughly 85% were seen once. Sequenced material: peripheral blood. The origin of the receptors is a woman aged 18 to 35 with acute or convalescent COVID-19.

This clone turned up a few times. The V call is TRBV11-2, the J call TRBJ1-6, with 9 positions matching TRBD1. Germline V lookup: CDR1 SGHAT, CDR2 FQNNGV. The CDR3 contains 17 residues. V lost 5 bases, J lost 2 bases, and 7 bases stayed unmatched. As DNA, the CDR3 is TGTGCCAGCAGCGAAACCGGGACAGGGCCCTATAATTCACCCCTCCACTTT. Residues: CASSETGTGPYNSPLHF.

The genes are TRBV6-5 and TRBJ1-2; TRBD1 might be the D (5 bases). In germline, CDR1 is MNHEY, CDR2 SVGAGI. This CDR3 has 13 amino acids. V lost 1 base to trimming and J lost 8 bases, with 11 bases between them. The chain's CDR3 is CASSYYRTNGYTF. CDR3 DNA sequence: TGTGCCAGCAGTTACTATCGGACAAACGGCTACACCTTC.

The chain employs TRBV2 and TRBJ2-5, with D uncertain. From germline, CDR1 is SNHLY and CDR2 FYNNEI. Between the trimmed V and J ends, which lost 1 base and 4 bases, there was a span of 10 bases. The CDR3 consists of 14 residues. The CDR3 sequence is CASSEGGYPETQYF. CDR3 nucleotides: TGTGCCAGCAGTGAAGGAGGCTACCCAGAGACCCAGTACTTC.